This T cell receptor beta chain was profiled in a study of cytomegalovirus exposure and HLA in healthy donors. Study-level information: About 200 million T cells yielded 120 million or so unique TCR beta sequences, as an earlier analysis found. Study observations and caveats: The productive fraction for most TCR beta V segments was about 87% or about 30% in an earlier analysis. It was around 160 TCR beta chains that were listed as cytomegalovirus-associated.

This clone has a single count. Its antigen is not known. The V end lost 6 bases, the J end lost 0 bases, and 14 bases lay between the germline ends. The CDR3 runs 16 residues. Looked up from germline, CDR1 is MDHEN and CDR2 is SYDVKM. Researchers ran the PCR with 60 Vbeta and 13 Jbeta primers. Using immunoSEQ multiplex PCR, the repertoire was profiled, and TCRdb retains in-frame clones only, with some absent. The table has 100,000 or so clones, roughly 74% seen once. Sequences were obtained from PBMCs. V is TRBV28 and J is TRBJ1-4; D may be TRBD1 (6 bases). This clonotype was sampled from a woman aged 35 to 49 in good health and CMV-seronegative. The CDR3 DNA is TGTGCCAGCAGCCCATGGCAGGGGTCAACTAATGAAAAACTGTTTTTT. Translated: CASSPWQGSTNEKLFF.